A selection of T cell receptor beta chains follows, all from one sample in a study of blood T cell repertoires in COVID-19. Only in-frame clones appear in the TCRdb table, and some are missing; sequencing was by immunoSEQ multiplex PCR. The sample carries about 70,000 clones, 75% to 90% recorded once. Sequenced input: peripheral blood. The receptors derive from a human donor in a cohort sampled during active COVID-19. Each CDR3 is given without its conserved first and last residue.

CDR3 length,J gene,V gene,CDR3 protein
13,TRBJ2-1,TRBV5-4,ASRDGLAGLSEQF
15,TRBJ1-2,TRBV11-2,ASSPVGQGALGDGYT
14,TRBJ2-5,TRBV2,ASSAGTGGSHETQY
11,TRBJ2-7,TRBV11-2,ASSFAGDTEQY
12,TRBJ1-1,TRBV3-1/TRBV3-2,ASSNRDSLLAPF
14,TRBJ1-3,TRBV4-3,ASSQDPGTGGNTIY
14,TRBJ1-6,TRBV5-1,ASSLANAGDNSPLH
14,TRBJ2-5,TRBV11-2,ASSLGLAGVQETQY
16,TRBJ2-7,TRBV24-1,ATSAADREQGVCDEQY
16,TRBJ2-2,TRBV19,ASTKRGGQAANTGELF
12,TRBJ1-1,TRBV6-2/TRBV6-3,ASSYSPGYTEAF
11,TRBJ1-6,TRBV6-5,ASSYTVNSPLH
11,TRBJ1-4,TRBV5-1,ASSQEVSEKLF
12,TRBJ1-1,TRBV3-1/TRBV3-2,ASSQHGENTEAF
13,TRBJ1-2,TRBV5-1,ASSLAAGSNYGYT
11,TRBJ2-1,TRBV7-9,ASTRGAGNEQF
12,TRBJ1-1,TRBV18,ASRGGGPNTEAF
14,TRBJ2-7,TRBV7-9,ASSLEGVPPPYEQY
16,TRBJ2-3,TRBV30,AWSGGTSGAATSDTQY
11,TRBJ1-2,TRBV6-5,ASRDRGVYGYT
10,TRBJ2-5,TRBV28,ATFSGEETQY
13,TRBJ2-1,TRBV6-1,ASSDPGVRLYEQF
11,TRBJ1-1,TRBV6-1,ASSEARGARAF
11,TRBJ2-3,TRBV10-2,ASSEQGTDTQY
14,TRBJ2-2,TRBV7-6,ASSLARGPGTGELF